This TCR beta chain is from a study of T cell responses to AZD1222 COVID-19 vaccine. Study results and caveats: Seropositive status at baseline applied to only six AZD1222 recipients.

With respect to this clone: Its antigen remains unknown.

Germline V gene data show CDR1 as LGHNA and CDR2 as YSLEER. V was cut by 1 base and J by 11 bases, with 14 bases left in between. This CDR3 has 13 residues. The data were produced by immunoSEQ multiplex PCR, yet TCRdb's version contains in-frame clones alone and is incomplete. The table has tens of thousands of clones, roughly 88% seen once. The source material was peripheral blood, sampled on day 0 of AZD1222 vaccination. J is TRBJ1-1 and V is TRBV4-3, with D unresolved. The origin of this receptor is an adult in good health. Here the CDR3 DNA reads TGCGCCAGCAGCCAAGTCGGGTCGGTGGAGGCTTTCTTT. This encodes CASSQVGSVEAFF.